One T cell receptor beta chain is described in this entry. Its antigen specificity is not known. Base quality data are lacking; no much larger clone is found one base away. The collaborating institutions used their own protocols to collect whole blood in K2EDTA tubes. Collaborator samples were shipped for TCRbeta analysis as frozen whole blood, isolated PBMCs, or DNA extracted from either sample type. The data derive from a study of blood T cell repertoires in COVID-19 (dated by TCRdb to the early 2020s). For the wider study: Samples covering the acute and convalescent phases of COVID-19 were provided by collaborators in the United States, Italy and Spain. The prospective study material was composed of cDNA or gDNA derived from T cells, B-cell-depleted T cells, or PBMCs. Subjects who had been exposed to COVID-19, were actively infected with it, or had recovered from it provided the deeply sampled blood TCRbeta repertoires that made up the dataset. The repertoires were released in a freely available public database meant as a resource for research on the immune response to SARS-CoV-2. Samples came from the ongoing ImmuneRACE study (first 160 participants) plus 1,254 subjects from 6 global collaborators. A de-identified subject ID, COVID-19 status, age in years and sex were almost always included in the sample metadata. Where HLA class I and class II types were available, the types were taken from metadata supplied by the sample provider, not from assay-based typing. What the research found in general, with its limitations: The amount of clinical and demographic metadata varied by source and participant and was provided uncurated.

The immunoSEQ Assay, a bias-controlled multiplex PCR, was used to amplify TCRbeta CDR3 regions from genomic DNA. The authors' pipeline ran thus. Nucleated cell counts per sample were estimated from amplification of reference gene primers within the assay. To quantify the absolute abundance of each unique TCRbeta CDR3 rearrangement, sequence reads were collapsed and filtered. For each sample, productive Simpson clonality was calculated by taking the square root of Simpson's diversity index across productive rearrangements. TCRdb retrieved this table from immuneACCESS and kept in-frame rearrangements only. Not all clones are present; in checked studies, unresolved V genes account for under half, and no reason is known for the remainder. V and J calls and clone size come straight from that table; D and trimming were deduced from the DNA. Recorded for this sample are some 290,000 clones; about 85% of them occurred a single time. 3.5% to 4% of the sample lies in the top ten.

The CDR3 numbers 16 residues from cysteine through phenylalanine. Left in the record is the CDR3 DNA by itself, 48 bases read in frame from the first base. The trim is 1 base for V and 0 bases for J, with a gap of 11 bases between the germline ends. For CDR1 and CDR2, the germline V gene (reference sequence) lists SEHNR and FQNEAQ. The source of this sequence is a man in his late teens or twenties with active or convalescent COVID-19. The sequenced sample was peripheral blood. The sequence links TRBV7-9 to TRBJ2-3; TRBD2 is a weak D gene call, 6 bases matching. CDR3 protein: CASSLVGGPSTDTQYF. The DNA sequence reads TGTGCCAGCAGCTTAGTAGGAGGGCCGAGCACAGATACGCAGTATTTT.